A single sample is the source of the 4 T cell receptor beta chains below, sequenced in a study of T cell repertoires in cytomegalovirus infection. MiXCR, run by TCRdb on the reads, gives a single entry per CDR3 protein. Of hundreds of thousands of distinct CDR3 sequences in the sample, about 44% are singletons; the top ten hold about 39%. No antigen has been identified for these receptors. The sample consisted of cultured PBMCs, taken from culture after CMV antigen stimulation. All receptors come from a human donor in good health (CMV status not recorded). Some clones in this sample may be carry-over from other donors' samples.

This clonotype was seen a single time. CDR3 region: CASSTGSFSYNEQFF. CDR3 coding DNA: TGCGCCAGCAGCACAGGGAGCTTTTCCTACAATGAGCAGTTCTTC. The chain recombines TRBV4-1 with TRBJ2-1; D possibly corresponds to TRBD1 (6 bases). The length of the CDR3 is 15 residues. V was shortened by 5 bases and J by 1 base, with 12 bases between the two germline ends. CDR1 is MGHRA, CDR2 YSYEKL, per germline.

This clonotype was observed a few times. J is TRBJ1-3 and V is TRBV7-2, with a tentative D call TRBD1 (5 bases). Germline-derived CDR1 and CDR2 are SGHTA and FQGNSA. Trimming left V 4 bases short and J 0 bases short, with 10 bases between. This CDR3 spans 15 amino acids. This chain's CDR3 is CASSSYRSSGNTIYF. The CDR3 region has the DNA TGTGCCAGCAGCTCCTACAGGAGCTCTGGAAACACCATATATTTT. Combining the CDR3 with reference TRBV7-2 and TRBJ1-3 gives the whole variable domain GAGVSQSPSNKVTEKGKDVELRCDPISGHTALYWYRQSLGQGLEFLIYFQGNSAPDKSGLPSDRFSAERTGGSVSTLTIQRTQQEDSAVYLCASSSYRSSGNTIYFGEGSWLTVV.

In this sample, this clonotype turned up a few times. This chain connects TRBV6-2 or TRBV6-3 to TRBJ1-3; no reliable D call. The germline V gene encodes CDR1 MNHEY and CDR2 SVGEGT. Deletions cut 4 bases from V and 1 base from J, with 5 bases between. There are 13 residues in the CDR3. The CDR3 bases are TGTGCCAGCAGTTCGGAGTCTGGAAACACCATATATTTT. Translated, it gives CASSSESGNTIYF.

This rearrangement joins TRBV6-2 or TRBV6-3 to TRBJ2-3; 7 bases match TRBD2. The ends lost 8 bases at V and 4 bases at J; junction bases unmatched: 0. This CDR3 spans 11 amino acids. The germline CDR1 and CDR2 sequences are MNHEY and SVGEGT. CDR3 in DNA: TGTGCCAGCGGGAGGGCAGATACGCAGTATTTT. It codes for CASGRADTQYF.